The TCR beta chain under discussion was sequenced for a study of T cell responses to AZD1222 COVID-19 vaccine. This clone was picked up one time. The protocol was immunoSEQ multiplex PCR, while the TCRdb copy is restricted to in-frame clones and leaves out a portion. Of roughly 99,000 clones listed, approximately 91% were seen once; the top ten hold around 8%. The CDR3 runs to 14 residues. Germline loops: CDR1 SGHRS, CDR2 YFSETQ. The germline V and J ends were trimmed by 0 bases and 6 bases, with 9 bases remaining between them. V is TRBV5-1 and J is TRBJ2-2; no definite D call. The TCR originated in an adult who received the AZD1222 COVID-19 vaccine. The sample was peripheral blood, taken 28 days after the second AZD1222 dose. The CDR3 protein is CASSLVEDSGELFF. In nucleotides, the CDR3 is TGCGCCAGCAGCTTGGTTGAGGATTCCGGGGAGCTGTTTTTT.